These 25 T cell receptor beta chains originate from one sample sequenced in a study of cytomegalovirus exposure and HLA in healthy donors. The PCR employed 60 Vbeta primers together with 13 Jbeta primers. The table came from immunoSEQ multiplex PCR; TCRdb's copy has only in-frame clones and leaves some out. The data contain 64,000 or so clones, about 67% of them singletons. Sample: PBMCs. Receptors originate from a man aged 35 to 55 in good health and CMV-seropositive.

This clone turned up a few times. The V and J genes are TRBV6-1 and TRBJ2-2, with D perhaps matching TRBD1 (5 bases). From germline, CDR1 is MNHNS and CDR2 SASEGT. The CDR3 is made up of 13 amino acids. Trimming shortened V by 2 bases and J by 6 bases, and 7 bases separated the two germline ends. The chain's CDR3 is CASSESGPGELFF. CDR3 DNA sequence: TGTGCCAGCAGTGAATCAGGGCCCGGGGAGCTGTTTTTT.

As regards this clone: At one end, the junction sequence differs from germline, possibly due to a read error. The CDR3 sequence is CASGLDNQAQHF. In nucleotides, the CDR3 is TGTGCTAGTGGTTTGGATAATCAGGCCCAGCATTTT. The V call is TRBV12-5, the J call TRBJ1-5; no clear D gene. Germline CDR1 LGHNT, CDR2 FRNRAP. The CDR3 is 12 residues long.

CDR3 amino acids: CASSESNRANEKLFF. The CDR3 coding sequence is TGTGCCAGCAGTGAATCCAACAGGGCTAATGAAAAACTGTTTTTT. This chain uses TRBV25-1 with TRBJ1-4, with D perhaps matching TRBD1 (6 bases). Germline V gene lookup returns CDR1 MGHDK and CDR2 SYGVNS. With 1 base removed from V and 3 bases from J, the gap between germline ends came to 9 bases. The CDR3 consists of 15 residues.

The sample holds a few counts of this clone. This chain links TRBV27 with TRBJ2-1, with TRBD2 identical over 7 bases. Per germline, CDR1 MNHEY and CDR2 SMNVEV (reference sequence). Trimming removed 5 bases from V and 7 bases from J; junction bases left unmatched: 14. This CDR3 is 16 amino acids long. The CDR3 reads CASSPLGGGPGNEQFF. CDR3 nucleotide sequence: TGTGCCAGCAGTCCCTTGGGGGGAGGGCCGGGGAATGAGCAGTTCTTC.

Notes on this clone: At one of its ends the junction is not consistent with the germline gene, which may arise from a read error. The V and J genes are TRBV7-8 and TRBJ2-7; 7 bases agree with TRBD2. Germline CDR1 SGHVS, CDR2 FQNEAQ. The CDR3 spans 13 residues. The chain's CDR3 is CASSLAETYEQYF. The CDR3, as DNA: TGTGCCAGCAGCCTAGCGGAGACCTACGAGCAGTACTTC. Variable domain in full (rest from reference TRBV7-8 and TRBJ2-7): GAGVSQSPRYKVAKRGQDVALRCDPISGHVSLFWYQQALGQGPEFLTYFQNEAQLDKSGLPSDRFFAERPEGSVSTLKIQRTQQEDSAVYLCASSLAETYEQYFGPGTRLTVT.

V is TRBV27 and J is TRBJ1-5; D not certain. CDR1 and CDR2 from the germline V gene are MNHEY and SMNVEV (reference sequence). V dropped 6 bases and J dropped 1 base, with 10 bases sitting between them. The CDR3 spans 14 residues. The CDR3 region has the DNA TGTGCCAGCAGCCCTGGACTCAGCAATCAGCCCCAGCATTTT. It is translated as CASSPGLSNQPQHF.

The rearrangement links TRBV7-6 to TRBJ1-1, with D hard to call. Trimming stripped 2 bases from V and 5 bases from J, with 9 bases between. Germline V gives CDR1 SGHVS, CDR2 FNYEAQ. The CDR3 contains 13 residues. The CDR3 DNA follows: TGTGCCAGCAGCTTATCCGGGAATACTGAAGCTTTCTTT. Its translation is CASSLSGNTEAFF.

V and J are TRBV28 and TRBJ2-2; 8 positions match TRBD2. From germline, CDR1 is MDHEN and CDR2 SYDVKM. This CDR3 has 15 residues. V dropped 4 bases and J dropped 4; count of bases not matched to a gene: 5. The CDR3: CASSSPGGGTGELFF. As DNA, the CDR3 is TGTGCCAGCAGTTCCCCGGGGGGGGGCACCGGGGAGCTGTTTTTT.

V is TRBV2 and J is TRBJ2-7; 7 bases match TRBD2. This CDR3 has 14 amino acids. J was trimmed by 0 bases and V by 10 bases; bases with no gene match: 9. Per the germline V gene, CDR1 is SNHLY and CDR2 is FYNNEI. Here the CDR3 DNA reads TGTGCCACCCGGCGTAGCGGGCTCTCCTACGAGCAGTACTTC. This gives the protein CATRRSGLSYEQYF. Full variable domain (rest looked up from reference TRBV2 and TRBJ2-7): EPEVTQTPSHQVTQMGQEVILRCVPISNHLYFYWYRQILGQKVEFLVSFYNNEISEKSEIFDDQFSVERPDGSNFTLKIRSTKLEDSAMYFCATRRSGLSYEQYFGPGTRLTVT.

The V and J genes are TRBV6-5 and TRBJ1-2; D unresolved. The germline V and J ends were trimmed by 0 bases and 4 bases, with 15 bases remaining between them. Germline V gives CDR1 MNHEY, CDR2 SVGAGI. The CDR3 is made up of 16 amino acids. CDR3 nucleotide sequence: TGTGCCAGCAGTTACTCGATGGAGGCTTTGATCTATGGCTACACCTTC. Residues: CASSYSMEALIYGYTF.

This clone was counted a few times. The rearrangement uses TRBV5-1 and TRBJ2-2, with TRBD2 matching over 8 bases. CDR1 and CDR2 from the germline V gene are SGHRS and YFSETQ. V dropped 5 bases and J dropped 5; count of bases not matched to a gene: 8. The CDR3 totals 15 residues. The CDR3 reads CASRPNSGETGELFF. The CDR3 nucleotides read TGCGCCAGCAGGCCGAATAGCGGGGAAACCGGGGAGCTGTTTTTT.

The chain employs TRBV2 and TRBJ1-2; a weak D match, TRBD1 (5 bases). Germline V gives CDR1 SNHLY, CDR2 FYNNEI. Trimming took off 1 base at V and 4 bases at J, with 13 bases between the two ends. The CDR3 extends over 15 amino acids. The CDR3 bases are TGTGCCAGCAGTGAAGGAAGGGGAGGTAGCTATGGCTACACCTTC. Its translation: CASSEGRGGSYGYTF.

The genes are TRBV2 and TRBJ2-7; possible D gene TRBD1, 6 bases. Germline V gives CDR1 SNHLY, CDR2 FYNNEI. Trimming left V 5 bases short and J 2 bases short, with 16 bases between. The CDR3 runs 15 residues. The CDR3 DNA sequence: TGTGCCAGCAGTTTAACAGGGCTTTTCGCCTACGAGCAGTACTTC. This gives the protein CASSLTGLFAYEQYF.

The chain carries TRBV4-1 and TRBJ2-5, with 9 bases fitting TRBD2. After removal of 0 bases from V and 5 bases from J, the junction contained 7 bases not matched to a gene. The germline gives CDR1 MGHRA, CDR2 YSYEKL. This CDR3 has 16 amino acids. The CDR3, as DNA: TGCGCCAGCAGCCAAGATCTGAGCGGGGGGAGGGAGACCCAGTACTTC. Amino acids: CASSQDLSGGRETQYF.

The V and J genes are TRBV19 and TRBJ2-1; 10 nucleotides line up with TRBD1. The CDR3 length is 15 residues. V was clipped by 4 bases and J by 4 bases; unmatched bases: 4. Germline assignment: CDR1 LNHDA and CDR2 SQIVND (reference sequence). This CDR3 reads CASSTGQGKYNEQFF. DNA of the CDR3: TGTGCCAGTAGTACGGGACAGGGGAAATACAATGAGCAGTTCTTC.

In regard to this clone: A much larger clonotype is one base distant, so this may be a read error. The chain employs TRBV6-1 and TRBJ1-2, with D possibly TRBD1 on 6 matching bases. Trimming shortened V by 6 bases and J by 7 bases, and 9 bases separated the two germline ends. In germline, CDR1 is MNHNS, CDR2 SASEGT. This CDR3 comprises 11 residues. For the CDR3, the DNA is TGTGCCAGCAGGGAGGACAGTGGCTACACCTTC. Protein sequence: CASREDSGYTF.

In this sample, this clone turned up a few times. This chain uses TRBV4-1 with TRBJ2-7; TRBD1 aligns across 8 bases. The length of the CDR3 is 14 residues. V shed 2 bases and J 6 bases; nucleotides not matched to a gene: 6. Germline V lookup: CDR1 MGHRA, CDR2 YSYEKL. CDR3 bases: TGCGCCAGCAGCCAAAGACAGGGGTTCGGCGAGCAGTACTTC. Its protein is CASSQRQGFGEQYF.

The V call is TRBV5-4, the J call TRBJ2-5, with 9 bases aligning to TRBD2. This CDR3 comprises 16 residues. From germline, CDR1 is SGHNT and CDR2 YYREEE (reference sequence). J gave up 5 bases and V 6 bases, and 14 bases lay outside the gene matches. The CDR3 loop is CASNRPEAGGGETQYF. CDR3 DNA: TGTGCCAGCAACCGACCGGAGGCGGGAGGGGGGGAGACCCAGTACTTC.

The chain recombines TRBV5-1 with TRBJ2-2; TRBD2 agrees at 13 bases. CDR3 length: 18 amino acids. Trimming cost V 0 bases and J 5 bases; bases outside gene matches: 7. CDR1 and CDR2 (germline): SGHRS, YFSETQ. This CDR3 reads CASSLGLAGGGWTGELFF. CDR3 DNA sequence: TGCGCCAGCAGCTTGGGACTAGCGGGAGGTGGTTGGACCGGGGAGCTGTTTTTT.

The chain uses TRBV10-3 and TRBJ1-4, with TRBD1 as a possible D gene (6 bases). CDR1 ENHRY and CDR2 SYGVKD come from the germline V gene. V dropped 0 bases and J dropped 0 bases, with 11 bases sitting between them. The CDR3 runs 17 residues. The CDR3 sequence is CAISESDRIATNEKLFF. Written as DNA, the CDR3 is TGTGCCATCAGTGAGTCCGACAGGATTGCAACTAATGAAAAACTGTTTTTT.

The rearrangement links TRBV30 to TRBJ2-3; 14 nucleotides match TRBD2. Germline V lookup: CDR1 GTSNPN, CDR2 SVGIG (reference sequence). The V segment lost 7 bases and the J segment 14 bases; nucleotides outside the gene matches: 5. The CDR3 has 11 residues. In DNA, the CDR3 is TGTGCCTCCAGACTAGCGGGGGGGATGTATTTT. Its protein is CASRLAGGMYF.

V and J are TRBV7-8 and TRBJ2-1; 12 positions agree with TRBD2. This CDR3 region has 16 residues. CDR1 and CDR2 from the germline V gene are SGHVS and FQNEAQ. J lost 2 bases, V lost 6 bases, and 5 bases had no gene match. The CDR3 coding sequence is TGTGCCAGCAGGGAGACTAGCGGGGGCCCCTACAATGAGCAGTTCTTC. This encodes CASRETSGGPYNEQFF.

The rearrangement uses TRBV4-1 and TRBJ2-7, with TRBD1 matching over 7 bases. Per the germline V gene, CDR1 is MGHRA and CDR2 is YSYEKL. V dropped 5 bases and J dropped 1; count of bases not matched to a gene: 8. This CDR3 has 15 residues. CDR3 coding DNA: TGCGCCAGCAGCAGGGGGACAGACGAGTCCTACGAGCAGTACTTC. Translated, it gives CASSRGTDESYEQYF.

The rearrangement uses TRBV5-6 and TRBJ2-1; tentatively, D is TRBD2 (6 bases). The germline V gene encodes CDR1 SGHDT and CDR2 YYEEEE. Trimming took 0 bases from V and 1 from J, leaving 11 bases between them. CDR3 size: 16 residues. Here the CDR3 DNA reads TGTGCCAGCAGCTTGGGGGTGGGGGGTTCCTACAATGAGCAGTTCTTC. Its protein product is CASSLGVGGSYNEQFF.

The sample holds a few counts of this clone. V gene TRBV5-4 combines with J gene TRBJ2-1, with a possible D match to TRBD2 (7 bases). The germline V gene has CDR1 SGHNT and CDR2 YYREEE (reference sequence). The CDR3 contains 14 residues. V lost 4 bases and J 5 bases, leaving 13 bases between the germline ends. This CDR3 reads CASSPAGGHNEQFF. CDR3 DNA sequence: TGTGCCAGCAGCCCGGCCGGGGGGCACAATGAGCAGTTCTTC. The variable domain in full, with the rest retrieved from reference TRBV5-4 and TRBJ2-1, is ETGVTQSPTHLIKTRGQQVTLRCSSQSGHNTVSWYQQALGQGPQFIFQYYREEENGRGNFPPRFSGLQFPNYSSELNVNALELDDSALYLCASSPAGGHNEQFFGPGTRLTVL.